This is a list of T cell receptor beta chains from one sample in a study of cytomegalovirus exposure and HLA in healthy donors. The assay was immunoSEQ multiplex PCR, and TCRdb's table has in-frame clones only and misses some. The table includes roughly 54,000 clones, about 73% detected once. The source material was PBMCs. These receptors originate from a woman between 55 and 75 years old in good health and CMV-seropositive. The CDR3 runs from the conserved cysteine through the conserved F or W. A D gene is named only where the DNA matches it firmly. A row's size may be missing; if present it is once, few, many or a size class.

j_call clone_size d_call v_call cdr3_nt cdr3_aa
TRBJ2-7 NA TRBD1 TRBV2 TGTGCCAGCCAGGACAGGGCGTCCTACGAGCAGTACTTC CASQDRASYEQYF
TRBJ2-3 NA TRBD2 TRBV28 TGTGCCAGCAGTTTGATGGCCCCGGGGGAGGGTTCAGATACGCAGTATTTT CASSLMAPGEGSDTQYF
TRBJ2-3 NA NA TRBV7-2 TGTGCCAGCACCCAACTGAGAATTGGAGATACGCAGTATTTT CASTQLRIGDTQYF
TRBJ1-2 NA NA TRBV18 TGTGCCAGCTCCCAGGGCGCTAACTATGGCTACACCTTC CASSQGANYGYTF
TRBJ1-1 NA NA TRBV5-1 TGCGCCAGCAGCTTACAGAGCATGAACACTGAAGCTTTCTTT CASSLQSMNTEAFF
TRBJ2-7 few NA TRBV4-3 TGCGCCAGCAGCCAAGATATGTCGGCGGGCGAGCAGTACTTC CASSQDMSAGEQYF
TRBJ1-1 NA NA TRBV5-4 TGTGCCAGCAGCTTAGGGGGTCCCATGAACACTGAAGCTTTCTTT CASSLGGPMNTEAFF
TRBJ2-1 few TRBD2 TRBV4-1 TGCGCCAGCAGCCCTTCTCGGGCTAGCGGAACCTACAATGAGCAGTTCTTC CASSPSRASGTYNEQFF
TRBJ1-2 NA TRBD1 TRBV18 TGTGCCAGCTCAAGCGGGACAGGGGAACATGGCTACACCTTC CASSSGTGEHGYTF
TRBJ2-5 NA TRBD2 TRBV7-8 TGTGCCAGCAGCACGGGACTAGCGGGGTTCCAAGAGACCCAGTACTTC CASSTGLAGFQETQYF
TRBJ2-2 NA NA TRBV6-1 TGTGCCAGCAGTTCGACCGGGGAGCTGTTTTTT CASSSTGELFF
TRBJ1-2 NA TRBD1 TRBV7-9 TGTTCCAGCTTCCAAAACCGGGACAGGGGGCAAGGATGGGATGGCTACACCTTC CSSFQNRDRGQGWDGYTF
TRBJ1-2 NA TRBD1 TRBV15 TGTGCCACCAGCAGTATACAGGGGCAGGGCTACACCTTC CATSSIQGQGYTF